This note documents a single T cell receptor (beta chain) sequence. No antigen is known for it. Method: immunoSEQ multiplex PCR; TCRdb's copy keeps in-frame clones and lacks some. Of 10,000 to 15,000 clones listed, just over 85% were seen once; the top ten hold roughly a sixth. V lost 0 bases and J 3 bases, leaving 12 bases between the germline ends. The V gene's germline CDR1 is SGHRS and CDR2 YFSETQ. The CDR3 loop spans 15 amino acids. This entry comes from a study of T cells in pancreatic ductal adenocarcinoma. General observations from the study: Tumor samples had fewer productive templates and approximately 8-fold fewer unique clonotypes than blood. Tumors hold more CD45RO+ effector T cells, which may bias toward lower diversity.

No neoadjuvant therapy was given to the selected pancreatic ductal adenocarcinoma patients before their surgery. This clonotype was sampled from a human donor with pancreatic ductal adenocarcinoma. The material sequenced was PBMCs. The chain joins TRBV5-1 to TRBJ2-5; D perhaps matches TRBD1 (7 bases). CDR3 coding DNA: TGCGCCAGCAGCTTGGACAGGGGAGGCAAAGAGACCCAGTACTTC. Amino acids: CASSLDRGGKETQYF.